This TCR beta chain is from a study of control samples from healthy donors and cancer patients. Sequencing used immunoSEQ multiplex PCR; TCRdb keeps in-frame clones, though not all of them. The sample records about 120,000 clones, more than 85% being singletons. CDR3 length equals 11 residues. The germline V gene encodes CDR1 SGHTA and CDR2 FQGTGA. The V end was cut by 5 bases, the J end by 2 bases, with 0 bases between. The specimen sequenced was blood. The chain combines TRBV7-3 with TRBJ2-2; D gene unclear. This sequence originates from a woman between 18 and 29 years old in good health. CDR3 nucleotides: TGTGCCAGCAGCAACACCGGGGAGCTGTTTTTT. It codes for CASSNTGELFF.